Following are 27 T cell receptor beta chains from one sample sequenced in a study of response to subunit inactivated influenza vaccine. TCRdb passed the RT-PCR reads through MiXCR, listing each CDR3 protein once. There are about 620,000 distinct CDR3 sequences in the sample; 12% occur only once, and roughly a tenth lies in the top ten. The source material was PBMCs from blood, sampled on the day of vaccination. The source is a man aged 45-65 years who received an inactivated influenza vaccine.

This clonotype was seen only a few times. CDR3 sequence reads: CASSSGQASHNEQFF. CDR3 nucleotides: TGTGCCAGCAGCTCCGGACAGGCGAGCCACAATGAGCAGTTCTTC. V gene TRBV5-4 combines with J gene TRBJ2-1; 7 bases align to TRBD1. Germline lookup yields CDR1 SGHNT and CDR2 YYREEE (reference sequence). J lost 5 bases, V lost 3 bases, and 8 bases had no gene match. This CDR3 is built from 15 residues.

V is TRBV7-9 and J is TRBJ2-1; 7 bases map to TRBD2. This CDR3 contains 15 residues. J was trimmed by 0 bases and V by 5 bases; bases with no gene match: 4. Germline lookup yields CDR1 SEHNR and CDR2 FQNEAQ (reference sequence). This CDR3 is CASSRSGISYNEQFF. The CDR3 DNA follows: TGTGCCAGCAGCCGCAGCGGGATCTCCTACAATGAGCAGTTCTTC.

V and J are TRBV11-2 and TRBJ2-7, with no clear D. The V gene lost 11 bases and the J gene lost 0 bases, with 14 bases spanning the gap. The CDR3 is made up of 13 amino acids. Germline CDR1 and CDR2: SGHAT and FQNNGV. For the CDR3, the DNA is TGTGCCGCAATCAGGACGGACTCCTACGAGCAGTACTTC. Translating it yields CAAIRTDSYEQYF.

This clonotype has a handful of counts. The rearrangement uses TRBV7-9 and TRBJ2-7; weak D call: TRBD1 (6 bases). V lost 5 bases, J lost 0 bases, and 20 bases lay in between. This CDR3 spans 17 amino acids. Looked up from germline, CDR1 is SEHNR and CDR2 is FQNEAQ (reference sequence). The CDR3 protein is CASSPYPDRRSSYEQYF. CDR3 in DNA: TGTGCCAGCAGCCCCTACCCCGACAGGAGGAGCTCCTACGAGCAGTACTTC.

The chain combines TRBV4-2 with TRBJ2-5; TRBD1 is a possible D gene (6 bases). This CDR3 comprises 14 residues. The germline V gene has CDR1 LGHNA and CDR2 YNFKEQ. V was pared by 0 bases and J by 5 bases, with 10 bases between. The CDR3 here is CASSQEHRDETQYF. The CDR3 bases are TGTGCCAGCAGCCAAGAACACAGGGATGAGACCCAGTACTTC.

This clonotype has just a few counts. The chain employs TRBV6-1 and TRBJ2-1, with TRBD2 identical over 8 bases. The J segment lost 6 bases and the V segment lost 4 bases, leaving 5 bases of the junction unmatched. CDR3 length: 14 residues. Per germline, CDR1 MNHNS and CDR2 SASEGT. CDR3 coding DNA: TGTGCCAGCAGTGCCGGGGGGGCCCCCAATGAGCAGTTCTTC. It is translated as CASSAGGAPNEQFF.

This clonotype has a handful of counts. The chain combines TRBV18 with TRBJ2-7, with a tentative D call TRBD1 (6 bases). This CDR3 comprises 16 residues. CDR1 and CDR2 from the germline V gene are KGHSH and LQKENI. Deletions cut 3 bases from V and 7 bases from J, with 22 bases between. CDR3 sequence: CASSPTPGQGIGEQYF. The CDR3 DNA reads as TGTGCCAGCTCACCCACGCCGGGGCAGGGGATAGGGGAGCAGTACTTC.

The sample holds many counts of this clonotype. The rearrangement joins TRBV25-1 to TRBJ2-2; D is undetermined. The V gene lost 6 bases and the J gene lost 1 base, with 3 bases spanning the gap. The germline V gene encodes CDR1 MGHDK and CDR2 SYGVNS. This CDR3 spans 12 amino acids. CDR3 DNA: TGTGCCAGCAGCAAGAACACCGGGGAGCTGTTTTTT. Its protein product is CASSKNTGELFF.

This clonotype was counted between two and nine times. The DNA for the CDR3 is TGTGCCAGCCAACCCGGGACAGGGTACGGCTACACCTTC. This encodes CASQPGTGYGYTF. The chain combines TRBV9 with TRBJ1-2, with TRBD1 matching over 9 bases. The CDR3 has 13 residues. J was trimmed by 8 bases and V by 7 bases; bases with no gene match: 9. CDR1 is SGDLS and CDR2 is YYNGEE in the germline V gene.

The V and J genes are TRBV11-2 and TRBJ2-3; D ambiguous. In germline, CDR1 is SGHAT, CDR2 FQNNGV. This CDR3 is 13 amino acids long. V was cut by 5 bases and J by 3 bases, with 9 bases left in between. The CDR3 protein is CASSPEYTDTQYF. The DNA for the CDR3 is TGTGCCAGCAGCCCCGAATATACAGATACGCAGTATTTT.

There are a few counts of this clonotype. The chain recombines TRBV7-6 with TRBJ2-3, with TRBD2 as a possible D gene (6 bases). Trimming cost V 2 bases and J 0 bases, with 12 bases left between them. CDR1 is SGHVS, CDR2 FNYEAQ, per germline. The CDR3 is made up of 16 amino acids. This chain's CDR3 is CASSLSLGTSTDTQYF. The CDR3 coding sequence is TGTGCCAGCAGCTTATCTCTTGGGACTAGCACAGATACGCAGTATTTT.

This clonotype came up many times. The chain carries TRBV29-1 and TRBJ2-5, with D maybe TRBD1 (5 bases). Trimming shortened V by 4 bases and J by 2 bases, and 8 bases separated the two germline ends. Germline assignment: CDR1 SQVTM and CDR2 ANQGSEA. The CDR3 covers 12 residues. CDR3 DNA: TGCAGCGTTGCAGCAGGGCAAGAGACCCAGTACTTC. Protein product: CSVAAGQETQYF.

This clonotype appeared many times. The chain is built from TRBV4-3 and TRBJ1-2, with D tentatively TRBD1 (5 bases). The CDR3 has 15 amino acids. The ends were cut back, 0 bases at V and 8 bases at J, with 16 bases in the middle. Germline V gene lookup returns CDR1 LGHNA and CDR2 YSLEER. CDR3 sequence: CASSQDPQDSGGYTF. In DNA, the CDR3 is TGCGCCAGCAGCCAAGACCCACAGGACTCAGGCGGCTACACCTTC.

This clonotype was found a few times. The rearrangement uses TRBV27 and TRBJ2-7; perhaps TRBD2 as D (7 bases). The CDR3 contains 15 residues. CDR1 is MNHEY, CDR2 SMNVEV, per germline (reference sequence). Trimming left V 6 bases short and J 5 bases short, with 20 bases between. CDR3 loop: CASSRVGGGLHEQYF. CDR3 DNA sequence: TGTGCCAGCAGCCGAGTTGGCGGGGGCCTCCACGAGCAGTACTTC.

The chain uses TRBV13 and TRBJ2-7; D tentatively fits TRBD1 or TRBD2 (5 bases each). The CDR3 spans 16 residues. CDR1 is PRHDT and CDR2 is FYEKMQ in the germline V gene (reference sequence). Between the trimmed V and J ends, which lost 5 bases and 0 bases, there was a span of 17 bases. CDR3: CASSHHWDGSSYEQYF. The CDR3 nucleotides are TGTGCCAGCAGCCACCATTGGGACGGAAGCTCCTACGAGCAGTACTTC.

There are a few counts of this clonotype. The chain is built from TRBV5-6 and TRBJ2-5, with D possibly TRBD1 on 5 matching bases. The V end was cut by 3 bases, the J end by 5 bases, with 14 bases between. The CDR3 has 14 amino acids. Germline V lookup: CDR1 SGHDT, CDR2 YYEEEE. This CDR3 reads CASSSSPRGETQYF. CDR3 bases: TGTGCCAGCAGCTCCTCTCCTAGGGGCGAGACCCAGTACTTC.

The rearrangement joins TRBV29-1 to TRBJ2-3; D is possibly TRBD2 (5 bases). Trimming cost V 5 bases and J 0 bases, with 15 bases left between them. CDR3 length equals 15 residues. The germline V gene encodes CDR1 SQVTM and CDR2 ANQGSEA. The DNA for the CDR3 is TGCAGCGTTCGGGCAAGCGGAAAAAGCACAGATACGCAGTATTTT. Translated, it gives CSVRASGKSTDTQYF.

This chain joins TRBV9 and TRBJ1-1; the D is unclear. CDR3 size: 13 residues. Germline CDR1 and CDR2: SGDLS and YYNGEE. V shed 0 bases and J shed 5 bases, with 8 bases lying between them. In DNA, the CDR3 is TGTGCCAGCAGCGTAGTTTTGTCGACTGAAGCTTTCTTT. Residues: CASSVVLSTEAFF.

This clonotype has a count of ten or more. The gene calls are TRBV7-2 and TRBJ2-1; D possibly corresponds to TRBD1 (5 bases). CDR1 is SGHTA, CDR2 FQGNSA, per germline. V was pared by 6 bases and J by 1 base, with 13 bases between. The CDR3 covers 15 residues. CDR3 loop: CASRRQSSSYNEQFF. The CDR3 DNA follows: TGTGCCAGCAGACGACAGAGCTCTTCCTACAATGAGCAGTTCTTC.

This chain connects TRBV14 to TRBJ2-2, with D unclear. Germline CDR1 SGHDN, CDR2 FVKESK. The CDR3 spans 13 residues. Trimming left V 0 bases short and J 7 bases short, with 6 bases between. As DNA, the CDR3 is TGTGCCAGCAGCCAAGACCGGGTCGGGGAGCTGTTTTTT. This codes for CASSQDRVGELFF.

This clonotype was picked up a small number of times. The V call is TRBV28, the J call TRBJ2-7; D is unclear. CDR1 and CDR2 from the germline V gene are MDHEN and SYDVKM. CDR3 length: 11 residues. Trimming removed 9 bases at V and 7 bases at J, with 13 bases between. DNA for the CDR3: TGTGCCAGTGGGGTGAGGCGTGAGCAGTACTTC. Encoded protein: CASGVRREQYF. The full variable domain, with the rest looked up from reference TRBV28 and TRBJ2-7, is DVKVTQSSRYLVKRTGEKVFLECVQDMDHENMFWYRQDPGLGLRLIYFSYDVKMKEKGDIPEGYSVSREKKERFSLILESASTNQTSMYLCASGVRREQYFGPGTRLTVT.

This chain links TRBV7-2 with TRBJ2-3, with 9 bases identical to TRBD1. This CDR3 contains 16 residues. Per the germline V gene, CDR1 is SGHTA and CDR2 is FQGNSA. Trimming at V came to 1 base and at J to 4 bases, leaving 6 bases not matched to a gene. CDR3 DNA sequence: TGTGCCAGCAGCTTAGGGCCACAGGGGGCGGCAGATACGCAGTATTTT. Its protein is CASSLGPQGAADTQYF.

This clonotype was seen more than once but under ten times. The rearrangement links TRBV5-1 to TRBJ2-7; a possible D gene is TRBD1 (5 bases). The germline V gene has CDR1 SGHRS and CDR2 YFSETQ. The ends were cut back, 4 bases at V and 3 bases at J, with 11 bases in the middle. This CDR3 has 13 residues. The CDR3 nucleotides read TGCGCCAGCAGCCCGTTCGACAGCTACGAGCAGTACTTC. Its protein product is CASSPFDSYEQYF.

The V call is TRBV20-1, the J call TRBJ1-1, with D possibly matching TRBD1 (5 bases). Germline values: CDR1 DFQATT, CDR2 SNEGSKA (reference sequence). V lost 4 bases and J lost 1, with 10 bases in between. The CDR3 contains 13 residues. The CDR3 DNA is TGCAGTGCTACAGAGACAGCGAACACTGAAGCTTTCTTT. It is translated as CSATETANTEAFF.

This clonotype was seen only a few times. The J gene is TRBJ2-7, the V gene TRBV7-2; maybe TRBD2 (6 bases). CDR1 and CDR2 (germline): SGHTA, FQGNSA. V dropped 1 base and J dropped 6 bases, with 10 bases sitting between them. This CDR3 is 13 amino acids long. CDR3 DNA: TGTGCCAGCAGCTTAGGACTAGATGGCGAGCAGTACTTC. Amino acid sequence: CASSLGLDGEQYF. The whole variable domain, remainder taken from reference TRBV7-2 and TRBJ2-7, is GAGVSQSPSNKVTEKGKDVELRCDPISGHTALYWYRQSLGQGLEFLIYFQGNSAPDKSGLPSDRFSAERTGGSVSTLTIQRTQQEDSAVYLCASSLGLDGEQYFGPGTRLTVT.

This clonotype was picked up one time. The rearrangement joins TRBV5-4 to TRBJ2-5; no clear D. V lost 3 bases and J lost 7, with 13 bases in between. This CDR3 contains 13 residues. Germline CDR1 SGHNT, CDR2 YYREEE (reference sequence). CDR3 sequence (DNA): TGTGCCAGCAGCTCGAACCCCGGTGGGACCCAGTACTTC. As protein: CASSSNPGGTQYF. Filled out from reference TRBV5-4 and TRBJ2-5, the complete variable domain reads ETGVTQSPTHLIKTRGQQVTLRCSSQSGHNTVSWYQQALGQGPQFIFQYYREEENGRGNFPPRFSGLQFPNYSSELNVNALELDDSALYLCASSSNPGGTQYFGPGTRLLVL.

With regard to this clonotype: Mismatch with germline at one junction end may stem from a read error. The rearrangement links TRBV4-2 to TRBJ1-4; tentative D call: TRBD1 (6 bases). From germline, CDR1 is LGHNA and CDR2 YNFKEQ. The CDR3 extends over 16 amino acids. The CDR3 protein is CASSQNVGGPNEELFF. The CDR3 region has the DNA TGTGCCAGCAGCCAAAATGTCGGGGGGCCTAATGAAGAACTGTTTTTT.